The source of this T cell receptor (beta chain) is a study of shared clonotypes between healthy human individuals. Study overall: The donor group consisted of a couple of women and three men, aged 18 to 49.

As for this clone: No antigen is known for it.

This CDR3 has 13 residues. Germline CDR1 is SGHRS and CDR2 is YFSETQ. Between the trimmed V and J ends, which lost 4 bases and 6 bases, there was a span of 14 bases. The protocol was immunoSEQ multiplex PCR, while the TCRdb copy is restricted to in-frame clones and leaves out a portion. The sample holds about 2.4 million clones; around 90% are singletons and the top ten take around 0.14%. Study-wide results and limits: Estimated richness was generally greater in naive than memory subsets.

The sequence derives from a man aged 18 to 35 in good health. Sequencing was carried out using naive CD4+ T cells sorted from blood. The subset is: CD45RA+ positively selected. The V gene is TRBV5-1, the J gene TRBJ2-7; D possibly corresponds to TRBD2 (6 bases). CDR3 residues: CASSRIAGSEQYF. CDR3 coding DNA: TGCGCCAGCAGCCGTATTGCGGGAAGCGAGCAGTACTTC.